Listed here are 32 T cell receptor beta chains from one sample, sequenced in a study of PD-L1 blockade in urothelial cancer. Sequencing used immunoSEQ multiplex PCR; TCRdb keeps in-frame clones, though not all of them. The sample lists 41,000 or so clones; roughly 81% were seen once. This sample's time point: peripheral blood 6 weeks after treatment start. This specimen consisted of PBMCs, obtained around atezolizumab (anti-PD-L1) treatment. The receptors originated from a man in his 70s with urothelial cancer.

The chain carries TRBV29-1 and TRBJ2-7, with 9 bases fitting TRBD2. The CDR3 sequence is 15 residues long. The V segment lost 6 bases and the J segment 0 bases; nucleotides outside the gene matches: 9. CDR1 is SQVTM, CDR2 ANQGSEA, per germline. The CDR3 sequence is CSVNGLAGLSYEQYF. CDR3 DNA sequence: TGCAGCGTAAATGGGCTAGCGGGACTCTCCTACGAGCAGTACTTC.

The genes are TRBV6-5 and TRBJ2-3, with a tentative D call TRBD1 (6 bases). Germline V gene lookup returns CDR1 MNHEY and CDR2 SVGAGI. This CDR3 has 15 amino acids. Trimming removed 6 bases at V and 4 bases at J, with 17 bases between. The CDR3 nucleotides read TGTGCCAGCAGAAGAAATACAGGGTTCGCAGATACGCAGTATTTT. This encodes CASRRNTGFADTQYF.

The J gene is TRBJ2-1, the V gene TRBV5-1; possible D gene TRBD2, 6 bases. The CDR3 has 14 amino acids. Germline-derived CDR1 and CDR2 are SGHRS and YFSETQ. Trimming stripped 3 bases from V and 8 bases from J, with 15 bases between. The CDR3 bases are TGCGCCAGCAGCTCGTCGGGACTCCGAGATGAGCAGTTCTTC. It encodes CASSSSGLRDEQFF.

The CDR3 loop is CASSPGRGFMNTEAFF. For the CDR3, the DNA is TGTGCCAGCAGTCCAGGGAGGGGCTTCATGAACACTGAAGCTTTCTTT. The chain has TRBV2 and TRBJ1-1; D perhaps matches TRBD1 (5 bases). Trimming removed 5 bases at V and 0 bases at J, with 16 bases between. Germline values: CDR1 SNHLY, CDR2 FYNNEI. The CDR3 runs to 16 residues.

The chain combines TRBV18 with TRBJ1-1; tentative D call: TRBD1 (5 bases). V lost 3 bases to trimming and J lost 1 base, with 12 bases between them. CDR1 KGHSH and CDR2 LQKENI come from the germline V gene. The CDR3 length is 15 residues. This CDR3 is CASSPRGSANTEAFF. For the CDR3, the DNA is TGTGCCAGCTCACCTCGGGGGAGCGCGAACACTGAAGCTTTCTTT.

This chain joins TRBV2 and TRBJ2-1; 7 positions agree with TRBD2. Germline CDR1 and CDR2: SNHLY and FYNNEI. Trimming took 7 bases from V and 7 from J; bases not matched to a gene: 19. CDR3 length equals 17 residues. The CDR3 loop is CASTRRGNLAEGNEQFF. For the CDR3, the DNA is TGTGCCAGCACCCGAAGAGGGAATCTAGCGGAGGGGAATGAGCAGTTCTTC.

The V call is TRBV5-1, the J call TRBJ2-1; D gene unclear. This CDR3 has 13 amino acids. In germline, CDR1 is SGHRS, CDR2 YFSETQ. The V end was cut by 2 bases, the J end by 3 bases, with 6 bases between. CDR3 coding DNA: TGCGCCAGCAGCTTCGACTTCTACAATGAGCAGTTCTTC. Amino acid sequence: CASSFDFYNEQFF.

The V gene is TRBV9, the J gene TRBJ2-3; 11 nucleotides agree with TRBD2. Trimming cost V 3 bases and J 2 bases; bases outside gene matches: 5. The length of the CDR3 is 16 residues. Germline V gene sequence: CDR1 SGDLS, CDR2 YYNGEE. In DNA, the CDR3 is TGTGCCAGCAGCGCCAGGGGACTAGCGGTCACAGATACGCAGTATTTT. Amino acid sequence: CASSARGLAVTDTQYF.

This clone was picked up one time. This chain uses TRBV5-5 with TRBJ1-2, with D tentatively TRBD1 (5 bases). With 0 bases removed from V and 3 bases from J, the gap between germline ends came to 12 bases. This CDR3 is built from 15 residues. The germline V gene has CDR1 SGHKS and CDR2 YYEKEE (reference sequence). The CDR3 is CASSLGGPGYYGYTF. For the CDR3, the DNA is TGTGCCAGCAGCTTGGGTGGACCAGGGTACTATGGCTACACCTTC.

The chain links TRBV2 to TRBJ1-2, with D uncertain. V was trimmed by 3 bases and J by 4 bases, leaving 12 bases between them. CDR1 SNHLY and CDR2 FYNNEI come from the germline V gene. CDR3 length: 14 residues. The CDR3 reads CASSEVQLGYGYTF. CDR3 coding DNA: TGTGCCAGCAGTGAGGTCCAGCTAGGCTATGGCTACACCTTC.

This chain joins TRBV19 and TRBJ2-2; D possibly corresponds to TRBD2 (6 bases). The CDR3 length is 15 residues. CDR1 is LNHDA and CDR2 is SQIVND in the germline V gene (reference sequence). V was shortened by 7 bases and J by 5 bases, with 17 bases between the two germline ends. This chain's CDR3 is CASTRERAETGELFF. The DNA for the CDR3 is TGTGCCAGTACCAGAGAGCGGGCCGAAACCGGGGAGCTGTTTTTT.

This chain links TRBV27 with TRBJ2-5, with 13 bases fitting TRBD2. In germline, CDR1 is MNHEY, CDR2 SMNVEV (reference sequence). The CDR3 has 16 residues. The junction had 5 bases not matched to a gene; V was cut back by 4 bases and J by 3 bases. The DNA of the CDR3 is TGTGCCAGCAGTTCAGGACTAGCGGGAGCCAAAGAGACCCAGTACTTC. This gives the protein CASSSGLAGAKETQYF.

The chain is built from TRBV11-2 and TRBJ1-5; D remains ambiguous. The CDR3 consists of 13 residues. The germline CDR1 and CDR2 sequences are SGHAT and FQNNGV. The V and J ends lost 2 bases and 7 bases respectively, with 9 bases between them. This CDR3 is CASSLSQVQPQHF. The CDR3 DNA sequence: TGTGCCAGCAGCTTATCGCAGGTACAGCCCCAGCATTTT. The full variable domain, rest sourced from reference TRBV11-2 and TRBJ1-5, is EAGVAQSPRYKIIEKRQSVAFWCNPISGHATLYWYQQILGQGPKLLIQFQNNGVVDDSQLPKDRFSAERLKGVDSTLKIQPAKLEDSAVYLCASSLSQVQPQHFGDGTRLSIL.

This clone was seen a few times. Other nucleotide sequences in the sample specify the same CDR3. This chain connects TRBV5-6 to TRBJ2-2; a weak D match, TRBD1 (6 bases). The CDR3 is 15 residues long. Trimming removed 9 bases at V and 3 bases at J, with 18 bases between. The V gene's germline CDR1 is SGHDT and CDR2 YYEEEE. The CDR3 sequence: CANVTWDNDTGELFF. In nucleotides, the CDR3 is TGTGCCAACGTCACCTGGGACAACGACACCGGGGAGCTGTTTTTT.

In this sample, this clone turned up once. This chain joins TRBV5-1 and TRBJ2-7; 8 bases agree with TRBD1. The V and J ends lost 4 bases and 6 bases, in that order; junction bases with no gene match: 6. CDR3 size: 13 residues. CDR1 is SGHRS, CDR2 YFSETQ, per germline. CDR3 protein: CASSLTGAGEQYF. The CDR3 DNA reads as TGCGCCAGCAGCCTGACAGGGGCGGGCGAGCAGTACTTC. The variable domain in full, with the rest retrieved from reference TRBV5-1 and TRBJ2-7, is KAGVTQTPRYLIKTRGQQVTLSCSPISGHRSVSWYQQTPGQGLQFLFEYFSETQRNKGNFPGRFSGRQFSNSRSEMNVSTLELGDSALYLCASSLTGAGEQYFGPGTRLTVT.

The chain links TRBV25-1 to TRBJ2-7; TRBD2 matches 8 bases. Germline trimming cut 9 bases from V and 2 bases from J; bases unmatched to any gene: 6. The CDR3 runs to 13 residues. The V gene's germline CDR1 is MGHDK and CDR2 SYGVNS. The CDR3 DNA reads TGTGCCAGTCGGCGGGGGGTTACCTACGAGCAGTACTTC. It specifies CASRRGVTYEQYF.

This CDR3 reads CASSPLLETQYF. The CDR3 coding sequence is TGTGCCAGCAGCCCACTTTTGGAGACCCAGTACTTC. The chain employs TRBV11-2 and TRBJ2-5; D remains ambiguous. CDR3 length equals 12 residues. The V end was cut by 5 bases, the J end by 5 bases, with 9 bases between. Germline CDR1 reads SGHAT; CDR2 reads FQNNGV. The full variable domain, completed using reference TRBV11-2 and TRBJ2-5, is EAGVAQSPRYKIIEKRQSVAFWCNPISGHATLYWYQQILGQGPKLLIQFQNNGVVDDSQLPKDRFSAERLKGVDSTLKIQPAKLEDSAVYLCASSPLLETQYFGPGTRLLVL.

The gene calls are TRBV6-5 and TRBJ2-7; D not resolved. The germline gives CDR1 MNHEY, CDR2 SVGAGI. The CDR3 loop spans 12 amino acids. The V end was cut by 8 bases, the J end by 2 bases, with 10 bases between. CDR3: CASRGGTYEQYF. The CDR3 DNA is TGTGCCAGCCGAGGTGGTACCTACGAGCAGTACTTC.

This chain uses TRBV7-2 with TRBJ1-2; D unresolved. This CDR3 region has 13 residues. Germline CDR1 and CDR2: SGHTA and FQGNSA. V gave up 7 bases and J gave up 14 bases, with 23 bases separating them. This CDR3 is CASTLNPGEKETF. The CDR3 DNA follows: TGTGCCAGCACCCTTAATCCCGGGGAGAAGGAGACCTTC. The whole variable domain, filled in from reference TRBV7-2 and TRBJ1-2, reads GAGVSQSPSNKVTEKGKDVELRCDPISGHTALYWYRQSLGQGLEFLIYFQGNSAPDKSGLPSDRFSAERTGGSVSTLTIQRTQQEDSAVYLCASTLNPGEKETFGSGTRLTVV.

The chain is built from TRBV7-9 and TRBJ2-7; 9 bases match TRBD1. The V gene end was trimmed by 0 bases and the J gene end by 4 bases; junction bases not matched to a gene: 10. In germline, CDR1 is SEHNR, CDR2 FQNEAQ (reference sequence). The CDR3 loop spans 17 amino acids. The CDR3 coding sequence is TGTGCCAGCAGCTTAGCATGGGACAGGGAAGCTGTGTACGAGCAGTACTTC. Translating it yields CASSLAWDREAVYEQYF.

This clone was recorded a few times. The J gene is TRBJ2-7, the V gene TRBV5-1; 8 positions match TRBD2. The CDR3 spans 12 residues. Trimming at V came to 4 bases and at J to 12 bases, leaving 9 bases not matched to a gene. Germline V gene data show CDR1 as SGHRS and CDR2 as YFSETQ. CDR3 DNA: TGCGCCAGCAGCCCTGCGGGGGGCCTAAGGTACTTC. Translated: CASSPAGGLRYF. Based on the CDR3 plus reference TRBV5-1 and TRBJ2-7, the full variable domain is KAGVTQTPRYLIKTRGQQVTLSCSPISGHRSVSWYQQTPGQGLQFLFEYFSETQRNKGNFPGRFSGRQFSNSRSEMNVSTLELGDSALYLCASSPAGGLRYFGPGTRLTVT.

About this clone: The sample carries other DNA sequences with the same CDR3. The rearrangement uses TRBV11-2 and TRBJ2-2, with D perhaps matching TRBD2 (6 bases). CDR1 is SGHAT and CDR2 is FQNNGV in the germline V gene. The ends were cut back, 1 base at V and 1 base at J, with 7 bases in the middle. This CDR3 is built from 15 residues. CDR3 sequence: CASSLVAVNTGELFF. CDR3 nucleotides: TGTGCCAGCAGCTTAGTAGCGGTGAACACCGGGGAGCTGTTTTTT.

This clone was picked up a small number of times. The chain carries TRBV11-2 and TRBJ2-7, with TRBD1 as a possible D gene (6 bases). Germline loops: CDR1 SGHAT, CDR2 FQNNGV. The ends were cut back, 2 bases at V and 1 base at J, with 12 bases in the middle. This CDR3 has 15 amino acids. CDR3 amino acids: CASSLSTGPSYEQYF. In DNA form, the CDR3 reads TGTGCCAGCAGCTTATCGACAGGCCCATCCTACGAGCAGTACTTC. Supplemented by reference TRBV11-2 and TRBJ2-7, the full variable domain reads EAGVAQSPRYKIIEKRQSVAFWCNPISGHATLYWYQQILGQGPKLLIQFQNNGVVDDSQLPKDRFSAERLKGVDSTLKIQPAKLEDSAVYLCASSLSTGPSYEQYFGPGTRLTVT.

The chain uses TRBV6-1 and TRBJ1-5, with TRBD1 as a possible D gene (5 bases). The CDR3 is made up of 14 amino acids. V was pared by 4 bases and J by 5 bases, with 12 bases between. CDR1 and CDR2 (germline): MNHNS, SASEGT. The CDR3 reads CASSGHRPDQPQHF. DNA of the CDR3: TGTGCCAGCAGTGGACACAGGCCCGATCAGCCCCAGCATTTT.

V and J are TRBV19 and TRBJ1-1, with 8 bases aligning to TRBD1. The CDR3 runs 14 residues. CDR1 is LNHDA and CDR2 is SQIVND in the germline V gene (reference sequence). V gave up 5 bases and J gave up 5 bases; unmatched junction bases: 7. The CDR3 DNA reads TGTGCCAGTAGTGTGGACAGGGTGGGGACTGAAGCTTTCTTT. Translated, it gives CASSVDRVGTEAFF.

The chain employs TRBV7-2 and TRBJ1-3; D might be TRBD1 (6 bases). The ends were cut back, 1 base at V and 7 bases at J, with 14 bases in the middle. The length of the CDR3 is 15 residues. Germline assignment: CDR1 SGHTA and CDR2 FQGNSA. Here the CDR3 reads CASSLEPGDWNTIYF. DNA of the CDR3: TGTGCCAGCAGCTTAGAGCCAGGGGATTGGAACACCATATATTTT.

The rearrangement uses TRBV7-9 and TRBJ1-1; no definite D call. CDR3 length equals 11 residues. Germline assignment: CDR1 SEHNR and CDR2 FQNEAQ (reference sequence). Trimming removed 7 bases at V and 11 bases at J, with 14 bases between. This CDR3 reads CASTYGGKAFF. DNA for the CDR3: TGTGCCAGCACCTATGGAGGGAAGGCTTTCTTT.

This chain links TRBV10-2 with TRBJ2-7; maybe TRBD1 (5 bases). In germline, CDR1 is WSHSY, CDR2 SAAADI. The CDR3 contains 14 residues. V was shortened by 5 bases and J by 2 bases, with 13 bases between the two germline ends. The CDR3 region is CASSPGADTYEQYF. The CDR3 DNA follows: TGCGCCAGCAGTCCTGGGGCCGATACCTACGAGCAGTACTTC.

This clone was seen only a few times. The chain combines TRBV10-2 with TRBJ1-1; D uncertain. The V gene lost 5 bases and the J gene lost 4 bases, with 14 bases spanning the gap. The CDR3 covers 14 residues. CDR1 WSHSY and CDR2 SAAADI come from the germline V gene. This chain's CDR3 is CASSSGISITEAFF. The DNA for the CDR3 is TGCGCCAGCAGTTCCGGGATTTCCATCACTGAAGCTTTCTTT.

The chain is built from TRBV30 and TRBJ1-1; D is unclear. The germline V gene encodes CDR1 GTSNPN and CDR2 SVGIG (reference sequence). CDR3 length equals 13 residues. V was trimmed by 8 bases and J by 2 bases, leaving 15 bases between them. In DNA, the CDR3 is TGTGCCGCGGAGAGGCAGATCAACACTGAAGCTTTCTTT. Its translation: CAAERQINTEAFF.

This chain links TRBV28 with TRBJ2-7; weak D call: TRBD2 (7 bases). Deletions cut 5 bases from V and 6 bases from J, with 23 bases between. The CDR3 consists of 16 residues. The germline gives CDR1 MDHEN, CDR2 SYDVKM. The CDR3 DNA sequence: TGTGCCAGCAGTCCCCAATGGTTGGGGGGGGCAAGCGAGCAGTACTTC. Translating it yields CASSPQWLGGASEQYF.

V usage is TRBV2 and J usage is TRBJ2-2; the D gene is possibly TRBD2 (5 bases). The CDR3 length is 16 residues. Deletions cut 4 bases from V and 0 bases from J, with 12 bases between. Looked up from germline, CDR1 is SNHLY and CDR2 is FYNNEI. This chain's CDR3 is CASSGGRGANTGELFF. CDR3 sequence (DNA): TGTGCCAGCAGTGGAGGACGGGGAGCGAACACCGGGGAGCTGTTTTTT.